A single sample gave rise to the 14 T cell receptor beta chains below, sequenced in a study of T-cell memory formation after mild COVID-19. TCRdb reanalysed the 5' RACE reads using MiXCR and keeps one entry per CDR3 protein. The table records 300,000 to 350,000 distinct CDR3 sequences, roughly 13% of them present only once. Specimen: PBMCs or a T cell subset sorted from them (not recorded which). These receptors were obtained from a man aged 18 to 29 who had mild COVID-19 (a few samples of this study predate the infection). Cell type and time point are not known.

The CDR3 is CASSQVGGSGNTIYF. The DNA of the CDR3 is TGCGCCAGCAGCCAAGTGGGAGGGTCTGGAAACACCATATATTTT. The chain is built from TRBV4-1 and TRBJ1-3, with D unclear. In germline, CDR1 is MGHRA, CDR2 YSYEKL. This CDR3 region has 15 residues. V shed 1 base and J shed 1 base, with 8 bases lying between them.

This clonotype was counted a few times. The chain couples TRBV7-2 to TRBJ2-5; no clear D. The CDR3 spans 14 residues. V dropped 1 base and J dropped 2 bases, with 8 bases sitting between them. Germline V lookup: CDR1 SGHTA, CDR2 FQGNSA. The CDR3 bases are TGTGCCAGCAGCTTAGGTGTCAGACAAGAGACCCAGTACTTC. Translating it yields CASSLGVRQETQYF.

This clonotype was observed once. The rearrangement links TRBV20-1 to TRBJ1-4; D unclear. The CDR3 is 15 amino acids. CDR1 DFQATT and CDR2 SNEGSKA come from the germline V gene (reference sequence). With 0 bases removed from V and 3 bases from J, the gap between germline ends came to 11 bases. The CDR3: CSARDLRSPNEKLFF. The CDR3 DNA sequence: TGCAGTGCTAGAGATCTGAGATCTCCTAATGAAAAACTGTTTTTT.

The rearrangement links TRBV12-3 or TRBV12-4 to TRBJ1-5; D gene ambiguous. Trimming left V 3 bases short and J 5 bases short, with 8 bases between. The CDR3 loop spans 13 amino acids. The CDR3 is CASSFTPDQPQHF. CDR3 nucleotides: TGTGCCAGCAGTTTTACCCCGGATCAGCCCCAGCATTTT.

This clonotype was counted only a few times. This chain uses TRBV12-3 or TRBV12-4 with TRBJ2-1; D might be TRBD2 (6 bases). Trimming took 8 bases from V and 8 from J, leaving 13 bases between them. The CDR3 is made up of 12 amino acids. The CDR3 loop reads CASLAGTYEQFF. The DNA for the CDR3 is TGTGCCAGCCTCGCGGGGACCTATGAGCAGTTCTTC.

The chain uses TRBV3-1 and TRBJ2-7; the D is unclear. The V gene's germline CDR1 is LGHDT and CDR2 YNNKEL (reference sequence). V lost 1 base, J lost 0 bases, and 7 bases lay in between. The CDR3 length is 14 residues. CDR3 residues: CASSQVFSSYEQYF. CDR3 in DNA: TGTGCCAGCAGCCAAGTTTTTAGCTCCTACGAGCAGTACTTC.

The chain is built from TRBV20-1 and TRBJ1-6; the match to TRBD1 covers 12 bases. V trimming: 3 bases; J trimming: 13 bases; junction bases outside the gene matches: 10. The V gene's germline CDR1 is DFQATT and CDR2 SNEGSKA (reference sequence). The CDR3 consists of 15 residues. Here the CDR3 DNA reads TGCAGTGCTAGTGACCGGGACAGGGGGCTGGGCCCCCTCCACTTT. Protein sequence: CSASDRDRGLGPLHF.

This clonotype was found a few times. V gene TRBV18 combines with J gene TRBJ1-5; D not resolved. Germline V lookup: CDR1 KGHSH, CDR2 LQKENI. This CDR3 is built from 13 residues. Between the trimmed V and J ends, which lost 0 bases and 1 base, there was a span of 1 base. The CDR3 sequence is CASSPPSNQPQHF. The DNA of the CDR3 is TGTGCCAGCTCACCACCAAGCAATCAGCCCCAGCATTTT.

The chain recombines TRBV7-2 with TRBJ1-6; 10 bases are shared with TRBD1. The V and J ends lost 4 bases and 2 bases, in that order; junction bases with no gene match: 5. The germline CDR1 and CDR2 sequences are SGHTA and FQGNSA. The CDR3 is made up of 17 amino acids. The CDR3 spells CASSWTGGKAYNSPLHF. The CDR3 bases are TGTGCCAGCAGCTGGACAGGGGGGAAGGCCTATAATTCACCCCTCCACTTT.

The table lists this clonotype with a few counts. The gene calls are TRBV4-2 and TRBJ2-3, with 8 bases aligning to TRBD2. Germline V CDR1 and CDR2: LGHNA, YNFKEQ. This CDR3 has 15 amino acids. V gave up 3 bases and J gave up 0 bases; unmatched junction bases: 2. The CDR3 DNA follows: TGTGCCAGCAGCCACACTAGCGGAAGCACAGATACGCAGTATTTT. It is translated as CASSHTSGSTDTQYF.

This sequence joins TRBV11-2 and TRBJ2-1, with D unresolved. Trimming cost V 1 base and J 8 bases, with 12 bases left between them. Looked up from germline, CDR1 is SGHAT and CDR2 is FQNNGV. There are 14 residues in the CDR3. CDR3 region: CASSLGVYPHEQFF. CDR3 sequence (DNA): TGTGCCAGCAGCTTAGGTGTCTACCCTCATGAGCAGTTCTTC.

The V call is TRBV5-6, the J call TRBJ2-5; 14 bases line up with TRBD2. The junction had 3 bases not matched to a gene; V was cut back by 3 bases and J by 5 bases. There are 15 residues in the CDR3. CDR1 is SGHDT, CDR2 YYEEEE, per germline. The CDR3 nucleotides are TGTGCCAGCAGCTCTCGACTAGCGGGGGGGGAGACCCAGTACTTC. It specifies CASSSRLAGGETQYF.

This clonotype appeared a single time. Possible read error: a much larger clone is one base away. This chain uses TRBV12-3 or TRBV12-4 with TRBJ2-3; D uncertain. This CDR3 has 12 residues. Trimming stripped 4 bases from V and 8 bases from J, with 10 bases between. CDR3 in amino acids: CASSSSHSTQYF. The CDR3 DNA is TGTGCCAGCAGTTCCAGCCACTCTACGCAGTATTTT.

This chain joins TRBV5-1 and TRBJ1-6, with no clear D. Trimming stripped 0 bases from V and 12 bases from J, with 16 bases between. This CDR3 has 15 residues. Germline assignment: CDR1 SGHRS and CDR2 YFSETQ. The CDR3 DNA reads TGCGCCAGCAGCTTGGGGGGAGCCCGGTATTTACCCCTCCACTTT. Its protein product is CASSLGGARYLPLHF.